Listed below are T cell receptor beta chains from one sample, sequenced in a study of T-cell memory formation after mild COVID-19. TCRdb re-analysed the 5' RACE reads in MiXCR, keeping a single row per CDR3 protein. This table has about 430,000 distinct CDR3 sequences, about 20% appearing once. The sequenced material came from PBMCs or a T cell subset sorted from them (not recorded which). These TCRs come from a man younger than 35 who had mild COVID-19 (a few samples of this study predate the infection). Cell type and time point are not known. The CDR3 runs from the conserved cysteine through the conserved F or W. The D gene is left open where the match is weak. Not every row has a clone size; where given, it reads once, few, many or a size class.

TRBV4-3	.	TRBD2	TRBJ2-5	CASSPATSGLQETQYF	TGCGCCAGCAGCCCGGCGACTAGCGGCCTCCAAGAGACCCAGTACTTC
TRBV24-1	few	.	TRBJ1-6	CATRKSHNSPLHF	TGTGCCACCAGGAAAAGCCATAATTCACCCCTCCACTTT
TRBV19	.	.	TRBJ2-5	CASSIEGSTAETQYF	TGTGCCAGTAGTATAGAGGGCTCCACGGCAGAGACCCAGTACTTC
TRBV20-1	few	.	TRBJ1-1	CSANQGRYTEAFF	TGCAGTGCTAACCAGGGACGGTACACTGAAGCTTTCTTT
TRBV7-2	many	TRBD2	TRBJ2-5	CASSRGGLAGLETQYF	TGTGCCAGCAGTCGCGGCGGACTAGCCGGTTTAGAGACCCAGTACTTC
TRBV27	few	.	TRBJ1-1	CASSLQGGTTLRAFF	TGTGCCAGCAGTTTACAAGGGGGGACCACCCTCAGGGCTTTCTTT
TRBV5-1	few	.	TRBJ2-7	CASSSLPGGRTYEQYF	TGCGCCAGCAGCTCCTTACCCGGTGGGAGAACCTACGAGCAGTACTTC
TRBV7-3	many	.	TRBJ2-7	CASSLSGGQGEQYF	TGTGCCAGCAGCTTGAGTGGAGGGCAAGGCGAGCAGTACTTC
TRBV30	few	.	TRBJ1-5	CAWSQGFDQPQHF	TGTGCCTGGAGTCAGGGTTTCGATCAGCCCCAGCATTTT
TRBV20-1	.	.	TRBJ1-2	CSGFGDGYTF	TGCAGTGGGTTCGGGGATGGCTACACCTTC
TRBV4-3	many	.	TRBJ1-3	CASSQLQGNGNTIYF	TGCGCCAGCAGCCAGTTACAGGGTAATGGAAACACCATATATTTT
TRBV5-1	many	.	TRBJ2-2	CASSLGGDTGELFF	TGCGCCAGCAGCTTGGGAGGGGACACCGGGGAGCTGTTTTTT
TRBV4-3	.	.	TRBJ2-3	CASSQEDTGPSTDTQYF	TGCGCCAGCAGCCAAGAGGATACGGGGCCTAGCACAGATACGCAGTATTTT